Below, one T cell receptor beta chain is given with its context. As yet, its antigen is unknown. This sample was taken from a study of response to subunit inactivated influenza vaccine. Notes on the study in general: Each seasonal influenza vaccination recruits few new T cells, the authors suggested.

One entry per CDR3 protein, called by TCRdb with MiXCR from the RT-PCR reads. The sample includes roughly 290,000 distinct CDR3 sequences, 21% of them seen just once. The CDR3 runs 18 residues. Germline CDR1 is LGHNA and CDR2 is YSLEER. The V gene end was trimmed by 3 bases and the J gene end by 1 base; junction bases not matched to a gene: 10. The TCR sequence derives from a man aged 45 to 75 who received an inactivated influenza vaccine. The sequencing here drew on PBMCs from blood, taken 21 months after vaccination. The chain carries TRBV4-3 and TRBJ2-2; 8 positions agree with TRBD2. The CDR3 nucleotides are TGCGCCAGCAGCCACATGCAGGGGCGGGGGGTGAACACCGGGGAGCTGTTTTTT. It encodes CASSHMQGRGVNTGELFF.